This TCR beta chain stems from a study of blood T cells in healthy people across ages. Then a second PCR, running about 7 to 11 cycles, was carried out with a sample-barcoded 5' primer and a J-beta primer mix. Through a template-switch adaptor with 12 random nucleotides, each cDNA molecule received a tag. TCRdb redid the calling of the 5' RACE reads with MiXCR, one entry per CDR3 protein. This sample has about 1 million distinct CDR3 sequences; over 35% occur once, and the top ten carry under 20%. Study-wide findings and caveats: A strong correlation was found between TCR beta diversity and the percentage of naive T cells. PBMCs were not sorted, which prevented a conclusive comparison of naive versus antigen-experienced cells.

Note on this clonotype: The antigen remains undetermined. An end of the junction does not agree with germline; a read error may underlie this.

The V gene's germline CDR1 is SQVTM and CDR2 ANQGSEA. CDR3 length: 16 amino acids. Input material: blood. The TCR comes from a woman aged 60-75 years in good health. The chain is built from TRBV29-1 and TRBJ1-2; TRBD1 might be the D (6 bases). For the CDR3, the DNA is TGCAGCGTTGTGGCAGAGAGGGGGGTTCGGGACTATGACTACACCTTC. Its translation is CSVVAERGVRDYDYTF.